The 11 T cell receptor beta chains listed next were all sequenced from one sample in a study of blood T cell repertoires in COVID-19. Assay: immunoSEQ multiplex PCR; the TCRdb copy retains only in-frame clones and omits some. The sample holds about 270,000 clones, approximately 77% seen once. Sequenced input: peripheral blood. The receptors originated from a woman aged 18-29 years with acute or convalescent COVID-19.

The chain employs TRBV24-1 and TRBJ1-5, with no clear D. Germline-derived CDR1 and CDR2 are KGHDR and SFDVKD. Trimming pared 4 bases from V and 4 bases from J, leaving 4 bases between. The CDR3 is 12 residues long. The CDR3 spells CATSELNQPQHF. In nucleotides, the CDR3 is TGTGCCACCAGTGAATTAAATCAGCCCCAGCATTTT.

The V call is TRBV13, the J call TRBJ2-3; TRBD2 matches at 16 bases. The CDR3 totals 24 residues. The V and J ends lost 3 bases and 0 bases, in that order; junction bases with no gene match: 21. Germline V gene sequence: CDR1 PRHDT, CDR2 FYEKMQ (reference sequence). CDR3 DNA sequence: TGTGCCAGCAGCTTCGACAGACAACCCGACGGGACTAGCGGGAGGGCCCCTAGCACAGATACGCAGTATTTT. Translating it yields CASSFDRQPDGTSGRAPSTDTQYF.

CDR3 DNA: TGTGCCAGCAGCGAGGGGGCCGGGGCCGTGGGTGAGCAGTTCTTC. Its protein product is CASSEGAGAVGEQFF. J is TRBJ2-1 and V is TRBV9, with TRBD1 matching 7 bases. From germline, CDR1 is SGDLS and CDR2 YYNGEE. The CDR3 is made up of 15 amino acids. Losses at the gene ends were 3 bases for V and 9 bases for J; bases not matched to a gene: 12.

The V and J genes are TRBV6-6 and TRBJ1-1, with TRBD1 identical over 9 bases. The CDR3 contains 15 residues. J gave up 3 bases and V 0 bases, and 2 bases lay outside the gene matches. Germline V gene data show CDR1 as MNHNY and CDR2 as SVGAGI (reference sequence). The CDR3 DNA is TGTGCCAGCAGTTACTCCGACAGGGGGTACACTGAAGCTTTCTTT. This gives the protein CASSYSDRGYTEAFF.

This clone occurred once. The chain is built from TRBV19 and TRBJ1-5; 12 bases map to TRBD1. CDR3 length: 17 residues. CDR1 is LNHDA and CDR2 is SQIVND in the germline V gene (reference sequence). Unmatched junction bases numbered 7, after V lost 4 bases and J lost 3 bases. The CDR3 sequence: CASSSRDRGLNNQPQHF. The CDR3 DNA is TGTGCCAGTAGTAGCCGGGACAGGGGGCTTAACAATCAGCCCCAGCATTTT.

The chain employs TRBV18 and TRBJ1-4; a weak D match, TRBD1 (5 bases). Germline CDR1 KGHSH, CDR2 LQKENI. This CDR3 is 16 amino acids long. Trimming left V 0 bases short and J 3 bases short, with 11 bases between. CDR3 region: CASSPPWGSSNEKLFF. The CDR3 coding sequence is TGTGCCAGCTCACCACCTTGGGGCTCGTCTAATGAAAAACTGTTTTTT.

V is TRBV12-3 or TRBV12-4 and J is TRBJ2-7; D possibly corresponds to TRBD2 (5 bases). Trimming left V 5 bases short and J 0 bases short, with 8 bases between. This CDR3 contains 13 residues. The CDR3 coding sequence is TGTGCCAGCAGTCCCGGGAACTCCTACGAGCAGTACTTC. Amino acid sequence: CASSPGNSYEQYF.

CDR3 amino acids: CASSQDQGSPLHF. CDR3 nucleotides: TGTGCCAGCAGCCAAGATCAGGGCTCACCCCTCCACTTT. The V gene is TRBV3-1 (or the pseudogene TRBV3-2), the J gene TRBJ1-6, with D maybe TRBD1 (5 bases). Germline CDR1 LGHDT, CDR2 YNNKEL (reference sequence). Between the trimmed V and J ends, which lost 0 bases and 10 bases, there was a span of 7 bases. The length of the CDR3 is 13 residues.

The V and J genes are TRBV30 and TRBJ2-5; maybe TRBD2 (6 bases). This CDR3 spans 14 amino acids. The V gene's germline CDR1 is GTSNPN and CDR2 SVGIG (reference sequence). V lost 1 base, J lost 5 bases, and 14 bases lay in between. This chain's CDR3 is CAWSDRDLGETQYF. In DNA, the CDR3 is TGTGCCTGGAGTGACCGGGACTTAGGGGAGACCCAGTACTTC.

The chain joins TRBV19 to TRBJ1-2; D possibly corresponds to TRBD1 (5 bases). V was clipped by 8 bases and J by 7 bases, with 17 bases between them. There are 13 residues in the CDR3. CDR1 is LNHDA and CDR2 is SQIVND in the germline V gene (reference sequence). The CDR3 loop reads CASRQDTRVGYTF. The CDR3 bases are TGTGCCAGTCGTCAAGACACCAGGGTTGGCTACACCTTC.

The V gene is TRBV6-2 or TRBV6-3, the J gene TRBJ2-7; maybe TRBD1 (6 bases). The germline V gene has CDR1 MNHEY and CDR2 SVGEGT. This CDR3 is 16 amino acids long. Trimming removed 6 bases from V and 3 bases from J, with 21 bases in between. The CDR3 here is CASSPDPDRTYYEQYF. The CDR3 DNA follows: TGTGCCAGCAGCCCCGACCCCGACAGGACTTACTACGAGCAGTACTTC.